These 21 T cell receptor beta chains were sequenced from one sample in a study of CXCR3-negative and CXCR3-positive naive CD8 T cells. These receptors have no known antigen. Study-wide findings and caveats: Naive cells that were CXCR3-positive had more hydrophobic TRB CDR3s (compared with CXCR3-negative naive cells).

With UMI labels, 5' RACE was used to prepare the TRB cDNA libraries. From its re-call of the 5' RACE reads, TCRdb lists each CDR3 protein once, without DNA. This sample's table reports 150,000 to 180,000 distinct CDR3 sequences. The sequencing input was naive CXCR3+ CD8+ T cells from blood. Subset described: CD45RO-CCR7+CD27+CD95- naive CD8+ T cells expressing CXCR3 (TNR3+). All receptors derive from a human donor in good health. Some clones in this sample may be carry-over from other donors' samples.

J is TRBJ2-3 and V is TRBV29-1; the TCRdb call, TRBD1, lacks DNA for checking. In germline, CDR1 is SQVTM, CDR2 ANQGSEA. The CDR3 runs 12 residues. CDR3 sequence: CSVEELGGTQYF.

CDR3 amino acids: CASSLRGGEQYF. This chain connects TRBV7-9 to TRBJ2-7; TCRdb calls TRBD1, which cannot be checked without DNA. CDR1 SEHNR and CDR2 FQNEAQ come from the germline V gene (reference sequence). This CDR3 has 12 amino acids.

V is TRBV18 and J is TRBJ2-7; TCRdb returns TRBD1, unconfirmable since there is no DNA. The CDR3 loop spans 16 amino acids. The germline V gene has CDR1 KGHSH and CDR2 LQKENI. The CDR3 protein is CASSPATGVDWDEQYF.

The chain recombines TRBV7-2 with TRBJ1-1. The germline gives CDR1 SGHTA, CDR2 FQGNSA. The CDR3 sequence is 13 residues long. CDR3 sequence reads: CASSPVMNTEAFF.

The chain is built from TRBV12-3 or TRBV12-4 and TRBJ2-5; TCRdb designates TRBD2, a call that cannot be tested without DNA. This CDR3 comprises 15 residues. The CDR3 reads CASSFTAGVLETQYF.

The chain is built from TRBV11-2 and TRBJ1-1. The germline gives CDR1 SGHAT, CDR2 FQNNGV. This CDR3 is 15 amino acids long. The CDR3: CASSLDSFLNTEAFF.

The rearrangement links TRBV7-9 to TRBJ2-2. There are 14 residues in the CDR3. Per the germline V gene, CDR1 is SEHNR and CDR2 is FQNEAQ (reference sequence). The CDR3 sequence: CASSHVSNTGELFF.

V is TRBV7-2 and J is TRBJ1-2; the TRBD1 assignment by TCRdb is unverifiable without DNA. The CDR3 loop spans 16 amino acids. In germline, CDR1 is SGHTA, CDR2 FQGNSA. CDR3 loop: CASSLLAGGSWYGYTF.

V gene TRBV30 combines with J gene TRBJ2-1; TCRdb designates TRBD1, a call that cannot be tested without DNA. This CDR3 is 13 amino acids long. Germline V gene sequence: CDR1 GTSNPN, CDR2 SVGIG (reference sequence). CDR3 sequence reads: CAWSVDRNNEQFF. The variable domain in full, completed from reference TRBV30 and TRBJ2-1, reads SQTIHQWPATLVQPVGSPLSLECTVEGTSNPNLYWYRQAAGRGLQLLFYSVGIGQISSEVPQNLSASRPQDRQFILSSKKLLLSDSGFYLCAWSVDRNNEQFFGPGTRLTVL.

The gene calls are TRBV29-1 and TRBJ1-1; checking the TCRdb D call of TRBD1 is not possible without DNA. CDR1 and CDR2 from the germline V gene are SQVTM and ANQGSEA. CDR3 length equals 13 residues. The CDR3 protein is CSARTGRNTEAFF.

The chain uses TRBV15 and TRBJ2-2. The germline gives CDR1 LNHNV, CDR2 YYDKDF (reference sequence). The CDR3 has 15 residues. The CDR3 region is CATSSEWGNTGELFF.

The chain carries TRBV29-1 and TRBJ1-2. The germline gives CDR1 SQVTM, CDR2 ANQGSEA. This CDR3 is built from 14 residues. This CDR3 reads CSVEDFDRIYGYTF. Complete variable domain (other parts from reference TRBV29-1 and TRBJ1-2): SAVISQKPSRDICQRGTSLTIQCQVDSQVTMMFWYRQQPGQSLTLIATANQGSEATYESGFVIDKFPISRPNLTFSTLTVSNMSPEDSSIYLCSVEDFDRIYGYTFGSGTRLTVV.

The chain carries TRBV4-1 and TRBJ2-7; TCRdb designates TRBD2, a call that cannot be tested without DNA. CDR3 length equals 13 residues. CDR1 and CDR2 (germline): MGHRA, YSYEKL. CDR3 sequence reads: CASSKGPAYEQYF.

The V gene is TRBV28, the J gene TRBJ2-7; TCRdb designates TRBD1, a call that cannot be tested without DNA. Germline assignment: CDR1 MDHEN and CDR2 SYDVKM. This CDR3 region has 17 residues. This chain's CDR3 is CASSPVVLGTVTYEQYF.

V gene TRBV6-2 or TRBV6-3 combines with J gene TRBJ1-6; TCRdb designates TRBD1, a call that cannot be tested without DNA. Germline CDR1 is MNHEY and CDR2 is SVGEGT. The CDR3 is 15 residues long. This CDR3 is CASSYHLGGDSPLHF.

V gene TRBV7-9 combines with J gene TRBJ2-6; there is no DNA to check the TCRdb D call of TRBD1. The germline V gene has CDR1 SEHNR and CDR2 FQNEAQ (reference sequence). The CDR3 consists of 17 residues. CDR3 region: CASRPGQGRPGANVLTF.

The V gene is TRBV20-1, the J gene TRBJ2-5. The V gene's germline CDR1 is DFQATT and CDR2 SNEGSKA (reference sequence). This CDR3 region has 19 residues. CDR3 residues: CSARGFFTGGSFVQETQYF.

The chain couples TRBV7-2 to TRBJ2-3; TCRdb designates TRBD2, a call that cannot be tested without DNA. The CDR3 consists of 15 residues. In germline, CDR1 is SGHTA, CDR2 FQGNSA. The CDR3 region is CAISLLAGGPDTQYF.

The V call is TRBV3-1, the J call TRBJ2-7; TCRdb's D gene call, TRBD1, goes unchecked for lack of DNA. CDR1 and CDR2 from the germline V gene are LGHDT and YNNKEL (reference sequence). The CDR3 has 13 residues. CDR3 sequence reads: CASSDRVGYEQYF.

The chain joins TRBV11-3 to TRBJ2-7; with no DNA, the TCRdb D assignment of TRBD1 cannot be verified. Germline CDR1 reads SGHNT; CDR2 reads YENEEA. There are 13 residues in the CDR3. This CDR3 is CASSFGASYEQYF.

CDR3 in amino acids: CASSYSKVSGQGSNQPQHF. This chain connects TRBV6-6 to TRBJ1-5; TCRdb reports TRBD1, a call that lacks DNA to check it against. The CDR3 extends over 19 amino acids. Germline V lookup: CDR1 MNHNY, CDR2 SVGAGI (reference sequence).